Listed below are T cell receptor beta chains from one sample, sequenced in a study of T cell changes during pregnancy in multiple sclerosis. Some clones are missing from TCRdb's copy, which holds only in-frame ones; the method was immunoSEQ multiplex PCR. The sample lists about 36,000 clones, approximately 90% seen once, with roughly 0.56% in the top ten. Sequenced material: CD4+ T cells from peripheral blood mononuclear cells, taken in the first trimester of pregnancy. The receptors shown here come from a female donor with multiple sclerosis, enrolled in a pregnancy study. The CDR3 runs from the conserved cysteine through the conserved F or W. A D gene is named only where the DNA matches it firmly. Part of the rows lack a size; the others show once, few, many or a class for expanded clones.

CDR3aa: CASISSGITSSYNEQFF; CDR3nt: TGTGCCAGCATTTCTAGCGGGATCACGAGCTCCTACAATGAGCAGTTCTTC; v_gene: TRBV28; abundance: .; len: 17; d_gene: TRBD2; j_gene: TRBJ2-1
CDR3aa: CASSYDAPGVNTQYF; CDR3nt: TGTGCCAGCAGTTATGACGCCCCGGGAGTGAATACGCAGTATTTT; v_gene: TRBV6-5; abundance: .; len: 15; d_gene: .; j_gene: TRBJ2-3
CDR3aa: CASSEWGVLSGNTIYF; CDR3nt: TGTGCCAGCAGTGAATGGGGGGTCCTCTCTGGAAACACCATATATTTT; v_gene: TRBV25-1; abundance: .; len: 16; d_gene: .; j_gene: TRBJ1-3
CDR3aa: CASSPGRGSLNEKLFF; CDR3nt: TGTGCCAGCAGCCCGGGGAGGGGGTCGCTTAATGAAAAACTGTTTTTT; v_gene: TRBV11-2; abundance: .; len: 16; d_gene: .; j_gene: TRBJ1-4
CDR3aa: CASSARGPEAFF; CDR3nt: TGTGCCAGCAGCGCCAGGGGGCCCGAAGCTTTCTTT; v_gene: TRBV2; abundance: .; len: 12; d_gene: TRBD1; j_gene: TRBJ1-1
CDR3aa: CASSETPLPTNEKLFF; CDR3nt: TGTGCCAGCAGTGAAACTCCTCTTCCAACTAATGAAAAACTGTTTTTT; v_gene: TRBV6-1; abundance: .; len: 16; d_gene: .; j_gene: TRBJ1-4
CDR3aa: CASSPGLAGGIQETQYF; CDR3nt: TGCGCCAGCAGCCCGGGACTAGCGGGAGGGATACAAGAGACCCAGTACTTC; v_gene: TRBV5-1; abundance: .; len: 17; d_gene: TRBD2; j_gene: TRBJ2-5
CDR3aa: CASSLGGFNTGELFF; CDR3nt: TGCGCCAGCAGCTTGGGAGGGTTCAACACCGGGGAGCTGTTTTTT; v_gene: TRBV5-1; abundance: .; len: 15; d_gene: .; j_gene: TRBJ2-2
CDR3aa: CASSLWGRINYGYTF; CDR3nt: TGTGCCAGCAGCTTATGGGGGCGCATCAACTATGGCTACACCTTC; v_gene: TRBV5-6; abundance: .; len: 15; d_gene: .; j_gene: TRBJ1-2
CDR3aa: CASSEVGTGGQPQHF; CDR3nt: TGTGCCAGCAGTGAAGTTGGGACTGGAGGCCAGCCCCAGCATTTT; v_gene: TRBV6-1; abundance: .; len: 15; d_gene: .; j_gene: TRBJ1-5
CDR3aa: CASEDSTDTQYF; CDR3nt: TGTGCCAGCGAGGACTCCACAGATACGCAGTATTTT; v_gene: TRBV6-5; abundance: .; len: 12; d_gene: .; j_gene: TRBJ2-3
CDR3aa: CASSSSGRGSAFF; CDR3nt: TGTGCCAGCAGCTCAAGCGGACGAGGGTCGGCTTTCTTT; v_gene: TRBV7-3; abundance: .; len: 13; d_gene: .; j_gene: TRBJ1-1
CDR3aa: CASRDRVYEQYF; CDR3nt: TGTGCCAGCAGGGACAGGGTGTACGAGCAGTACTTC; v_gene: TRBV6-1; abundance: .; len: 12; d_gene: TRBD1; j_gene: TRBJ2-7
CDR3aa: CAISAPGNTEAFF; CDR3nt: TGTGCCATCTCAGCCCCGGGGAACACTGAAGCTTTCTTT; v_gene: TRBV10-3; abundance: .; len: 13; d_gene: .; j_gene: TRBJ1-1
CDR3aa: CASSRDRGFGETQYF; CDR3nt: TGTGCCAGCAGCCGGGACAGGGGGTTTGGAGAGACCCAGTACTTC; v_gene: TRBV5-4; abundance: .; len: 15; d_gene: TRBD1; j_gene: TRBJ2-5
CDR3aa: CASSSGGPYNEQFF; CDR3nt: TGTGCCAGTAGTTCCGGGGGACCCTACAATGAGCAGTTCTTC; v_gene: TRBV19; abundance: .; len: 14; d_gene: .; j_gene: TRBJ2-1
CDR3aa: CASTWWRNGYTF; CDR3nt: TGTGCCAGCACTTGGTGGCGGAATGGCTACACCTTC; v_gene: TRBV5-8; abundance: .; len: 12; d_gene: .; j_gene: TRBJ1-2
CDR3aa: CASSALGVAGETQYF; CDR3nt: TGCGCCAGCAGCGCCCTCGGGGTGGCGGGAGAGACCCAGTACTTC; v_gene: TRBV5-1; abundance: few; len: 15; d_gene: .; j_gene: TRBJ2-5
CDR3aa: CASSPGGAGVPYEQYF; CDR3nt: TGTGCCAGCAGCCCAGGAGGAGCGGGGGTTCCCTACGAGCAGTACTTC; v_gene: TRBV28; abundance: .; len: 16; d_gene: TRBD2; j_gene: TRBJ2-7
CDR3aa: CASSATGGNQPQHF; CDR3nt: TGTGCCAGCAGCGCCACAGGGGGCAATCAGCCCCAGCATTTT; v_gene: TRBV9; abundance: once; len: 14; d_gene: TRBD1; j_gene: TRBJ1-5
CDR3aa: CASSLAQEGRKLFF; CDR3nt: TGCGCCAGCAGCTTGGCCCAGGAAGGGAGGAAACTGTTTTTT; v_gene: TRBV5-1; abundance: .; len: 14; d_gene: .; j_gene: TRBJ1-4
CDR3aa: CASSLGLDTDTQYF; CDR3nt: TGTGCCAGTAGTTTGGGACTAGACACAGATACGCAGTATTTT; v_gene: TRBV19; abundance: .; len: 14; d_gene: TRBD2; j_gene: TRBJ2-3
CDR3aa: CASSLERTGGLETQYF; CDR3nt: TGTGCCAGCAGCTTAGAGAGGACAGGGGGCCTAGAGACCCAGTACTTC; v_gene: TRBV7-7; abundance: .; len: 16; d_gene: TRBD1; j_gene: TRBJ2-5
CDR3aa: CAISEGVAGVTQYF; CDR3nt: TGTGCCATCAGTGAGGGGGTAGCGGGGGTAACGCAGTATTTT; v_gene: TRBV10-3; abundance: .; len: 14; d_gene: TRBD2; j_gene: TRBJ2-3
CDR3aa: CASSTPPGLRLTDTQYF; CDR3nt: TGTGCCAGTAGTACACCTCCGGGATTAAGACTCACAGATACGCAGTATTTT; v_gene: TRBV19; abundance: .; len: 17; d_gene: .; j_gene: TRBJ2-3
CDR3aa: CASKPPRVIVNYGYTF; CDR3nt: TGTGCCAGCAAGCCTCCCCGGGTGATAGTAAACTATGGCTACACCTTC; v_gene: TRBV2; abundance: .; len: 16; d_gene: .; j_gene: TRBJ1-2